The 23 T cell receptor beta chains in this list originate from one sample, sequenced in a study of cytomegalovirus exposure and HLA in healthy donors. The PCR used 60 Vbeta and 13 Jbeta primers. Sequencing used immunoSEQ multiplex PCR; TCRdb keeps in-frame clones, though not all of them. In the table there are about 87,000 clones, 70% to 85% of which are singletons. Sequenced input: PBMCs. These receptors all come from a young man in good health and CMV-seropositive.

This clone has only a few counts. The chain is built from TRBV4-3 and TRBJ2-1; TRBD2 agrees at 8 bases. Germline trimming cut 0 bases from V and 2 bases from J; bases unmatched to any gene: 3. CDR1 is LGHNA and CDR2 is YSLEER in the germline V gene. This CDR3 is built from 16 residues. The DNA of the CDR3 is TGCGCCAGCAGCCAAGATCCAGCGGGAGCCTACAATGAGCAGTTCTTC. It codes for CASSQDPAGAYNEQFF.

This chain connects TRBV6-5 to TRBJ1-2, with 7 bases matching TRBD1. The length of the CDR3 is 14 residues. V was clipped by 6 bases and J by 8 bases; unmatched bases: 12. CDR1 is MNHEY and CDR2 is SVGAGI in the germline V gene. The CDR3 is CASRMTGSEEGYTF. In DNA, the CDR3 is TGTGCCAGCAGAATGACAGGGTCGGAAGAAGGCTACACCTTC.

V is TRBV5-4 and J is TRBJ2-2; a possible D gene is TRBD2 (5 bases). This CDR3 comprises 14 residues. V was clipped by 4 bases and J by 4 bases, with 11 bases between them. Germline loops: CDR1 SGHNT, CDR2 YYREEE (reference sequence). The CDR3: CASSGPGSTGELFF. In DNA form, the CDR3 reads TGTGCCAGCAGCGGTCCGGGGAGCACCGGGGAGCTGTTTTTT.

This clone has only a few counts. The chain has TRBV7-9 and TRBJ1-5, with D possibly being TRBD1 (5 bases). The V gene's germline CDR1 is SEHNR and CDR2 FQNEAQ (reference sequence). This CDR3 is 18 amino acids long. Trimming took off 0 bases at V and 3 bases at J, with 18 bases between the two ends. As DNA, the CDR3 is TGTGCCAGCAGCTTAGCCTCCCCTCCAGGGCCCGCCAATCAGCCCCAGCATTTT. Protein: CASSLASPPGPANQPQHF.

The rearrangement uses TRBV4-2 and TRBJ2-7, with D possibly being TRBD2 (6 bases). Germline assignment: CDR1 LGHNA and CDR2 YNFKEQ. V was shortened by 0 bases and J by 0 bases, with 21 bases between the two germline ends. The CDR3 has 19 residues. CDR3 sequence reads: CASSQEVIGRDVPSYEQYF. CDR3 DNA: TGTGCCAGCAGCCAAGAAGTAATAGGGCGGGACGTCCCCTCCTACGAGCAGTACTTC.

The chain carries TRBV29-1 and TRBJ2-6; D gene uncertain. The CDR3 consists of 14 residues. V gave up 5 bases and J gave up 0 bases, with 8 bases separating them. Germline V lookup: CDR1 SQVTM, CDR2 ANQGSEA. In DNA, the CDR3 is TGCAGCGTTTTTAGTAGCTCTGGGGCCAACGTCCTGACTTTC. It specifies CSVFSSSGANVLTF.

The chain has TRBV5-4 and TRBJ2-5, with 10 bases identical to TRBD2. The junction had 6 bases not matched to a gene; V was cut back by 0 bases and J by 4 bases. Germline V gives CDR1 SGHNT, CDR2 YYREEE (reference sequence). The CDR3 consists of 16 residues. The CDR3 region is CASSLATAGGLETQYF. The CDR3 bases are TGTGCCAGCAGCTTGGCAACAGCGGGAGGGCTAGAGACCCAGTACTTC.

This clone was seen only a few times. CDR3 sequence reads: CASSDGSPDTQYF. The CDR3 region has the DNA TGCGCCAGCAGTGACGGTAGCCCAGATACGCAGTATTTT. This rearrangement joins TRBV10-2 to TRBJ2-3; D is uncertain. V was cut by 3 bases and J by 4 bases, with 8 bases left in between. This CDR3 has 13 amino acids. CDR1 WSHSY and CDR2 SAAADI come from the germline V gene.

The V call is TRBV10-3, the J call TRBJ2-7; TRBD2 agrees at 7 bases. J gave up 2 bases and V 6 bases, and 10 bases lay outside the gene matches. From germline, CDR1 is ENHRY and CDR2 SYGVKD. The CDR3 sequence is 15 residues long. The CDR3 sequence is CAIRAGEGWTYEQYF. In nucleotides, the CDR3 is TGTGCCATCAGGGCGGGGGAGGGATGGACCTACGAGCAGTACTTC.

This rearrangement joins TRBV5-4 to TRBJ2-7, with TRBD1 matching over 8 bases. The J segment lost 0 bases and the V segment lost 0 bases, leaving 2 bases of the junction unmatched. The CDR3 is 15 residues long. Per germline, CDR1 SGHNT and CDR2 YYREEE (reference sequence). CDR3 coding DNA: TGTGCCAGCAGCTTGGAGGACAGGGCCTCCTACGAGCAGTACTTC. Its translation: CASSLEDRASYEQYF. Drawing the rest from reference TRBV5-4 and TRBJ2-7, the complete variable domain is ETGVTQSPTHLIKTRGQQVTLRCSSQSGHNTVSWYQQALGQGPQFIFQYYREEENGRGNFPPRFSGLQFPNYSSELNVNALELDDSALYLCASSLEDRASYEQYFGPGTRLTVT.

The CDR3 loop is CASMGQVPTDTQYF. In DNA form, the CDR3 reads TGTGCCAGTATGGGACAGGTGCCCACAGATACGCAGTATTTT. The chain recombines TRBV19 with TRBJ2-3, with 8 bases lining up with TRBD1. Unmatched junction bases numbered 5, after V lost 7 bases and J lost 2 bases. CDR3 size: 14 residues. Per germline, CDR1 LNHDA and CDR2 SQIVND (reference sequence).

The rearrangement joins TRBV7-9 to TRBJ2-3; a possible D gene is TRBD2 (6 bases). The CDR3 runs 16 residues. V was cut by 1 base and J by 5 bases, with 16 bases left in between. Germline loops: CDR1 SEHNR, CDR2 FQNEAQ (reference sequence). The chain's CDR3 is CASSLDGVQAGDTQYF. The CDR3 bases are TGTGCCAGCAGCTTAGACGGCGTCCAAGCGGGAGATACGCAGTATTTT.

In this sample, this clone turned up a few times. The V gene is TRBV5-4, the J gene TRBJ2-6; 8 nucleotides match TRBD1. The CDR3 covers 17 residues. Germline V lookup: CDR1 SGHNT, CDR2 YYREEE (reference sequence). Germline trimming cut 2 bases from V and 2 bases from J; bases unmatched to any gene: 6. Written as DNA, the CDR3 is TGTGCCAGCAGCTTAATTGGACAGGGAACTGGGGCCAACGTCCTGACTTTC. Translation gives CASSLIGQGTGANVLTF.

This clone was counted between two and nine times. This rearrangement joins TRBV10-3 to TRBJ1-6; the match to TRBD1 covers 9 bases. V dropped 0 bases and J dropped 14; count of bases not matched to a gene: 8. The CDR3 is made up of 15 amino acids. CDR1 ENHRY and CDR2 SYGVKD come from the germline V gene. CDR3 nucleotide sequence: TGTGCCATCAGTGAGTCCGGGACAGGGCCCCGGGCCCTCCACTTT. This gives the protein CAISESGTGPRALHF.

This clone has just a few counts. The genes are TRBV15 and TRBJ1-2; D is uncertain. Between the trimmed V and J ends, which lost 1 base and 12 bases, there was a span of 12 bases. CDR3 length: 12 residues. Germline lookup yields CDR1 LNHNV and CDR2 YYDKDF (reference sequence). The chain's CDR3 is CATSRGRGSHTF. CDR3 DNA sequence: TGTGCCACCAGCAGAGGACGAGGGTCACACACCTTC. Together with reference TRBV15 and TRBJ1-2, the CDR3 gives the full variable domain: DAMVIQNPRYQVTQFGKPVTLSCSQTLNHNVMYWYQQKSSQAPKLLFHYYDKDFNNEADTPDNFQSRRPNTSFCFLDIRSPGLGDTAMYLCATSRGRGSHTFGSGTRLTVV.

The chain couples TRBV2 to TRBJ2-1; possibly TRBD1 for D (6 bases). This CDR3 contains 12 residues. Germline V gene data show CDR1 as SNHLY and CDR2 as FYNNEI. Trimming left V 7 bases short and J 4 bases short, with 8 bases between. This CDR3 reads CASKGQYNEQFF. For the CDR3, the DNA is TGTGCCAGCAAGGGACAATACAATGAGCAGTTCTTC.

The rearrangement links TRBV6-5 to TRBJ2-2; possible D gene TRBD1, 5 bases. CDR1 and CDR2 from the germline V gene are MNHEY and SVGAGI. The CDR3 totals 13 residues. V was cut by 8 bases and J by 1 base, with 8 bases left in between. The CDR3 DNA sequence: TGTGCCAGCCAGGGTTTGAACACCGGGGAGCTGTTTTTT. This sequence encodes CASQGLNTGELFF.

V gene TRBV5-6 combines with J gene TRBJ2-1; TRBD2 is a possible D gene (7 bases). Germline lookup yields CDR1 SGHDT and CDR2 YYEEEE. This CDR3 contains 16 residues. The germline V and J ends were trimmed by 1 base and 4 bases, with 15 bases remaining between them. CDR3 amino acids: CASSLRGRERYNEQFF. The CDR3 DNA reads TGTGCCAGCAGCTTGCGGGGGCGGGAGCGGTACAATGAGCAGTTCTTC.

The chain's CDR3 is CASSAPHGTSGGYEQYF. The CDR3 DNA reads as TGTGCCAGCAGTGCACCCCACGGGACTAGCGGGGGCTACGAGCAGTACTTC. This chain joins TRBV25-1 and TRBJ2-7; 14 nucleotides match TRBD2. Germline CDR1 is MGHDK and CDR2 is SYGVNS. The CDR3 runs 17 residues. V trimming: 4 bases; J trimming: 3 bases; junction bases outside the gene matches: 8.

J is TRBJ2-6 and V is TRBV15, with D hard to call. The germline V gene encodes CDR1 LNHNV and CDR2 YYDKDF (reference sequence). V was trimmed by 3 bases and J by 8 bases, leaving 17 bases between them. The CDR3 loop spans 16 amino acids. The CDR3 loop reads CATSREVRAGSNVLTF. CDR3 nucleotide sequence: TGTGCCACCAGCAGGGAAGTACGAGCAGGATCCAACGTCCTGACTTTC.

The chain uses TRBV27 and TRBJ2-1; 7 bases line up with TRBD2. V lost 4 bases, J lost 2 bases, and 5 bases stayed unmatched. The germline gives CDR1 MNHEY, CDR2 SMNVEV (reference sequence). The CDR3 sequence is 15 residues long. CDR3 amino acids: CASSSGRGAYNEQFF. CDR3 coding DNA: TGTGCCAGCAGTTCGGGGAGGGGTGCCTACAATGAGCAGTTCTTC.

The chain is built from TRBV28 and TRBJ2-7; 7 bases match TRBD1. CDR1 is MDHEN, CDR2 SYDVKM, per germline. This CDR3 region has 15 residues. The ends lost 5 bases at V and 2 bases at J; junction bases unmatched: 9. This chain's CDR3 is CASSKHRGRPYEQYF. CDR3 nucleotide sequence: TGTGCCAGCAGTAAACACAGGGGCAGGCCCTACGAGCAGTACTTC.

V gene TRBV7-6 combines with J gene TRBJ2-3; 7 bases are shared with TRBD1. The CDR3 sequence is 17 residues long. With V trimmed by 0 bases and J by 0 bases, 6 bases remained unmatched. Germline CDR1 is SGHVS and CDR2 is FNYEAQ. CDR3 region: CASSLAAGTASTDTQYF. The CDR3 DNA reads as TGTGCCAGCAGCTTAGCTGCCGGGACAGCTAGCACAGATACGCAGTATTTT.